These T cell receptor beta chains were read from a single sample in a study of long-term antiretroviral therapy in people with HIV. Some clones are missing from TCRdb's copy, which holds only in-frame ones; the method was immunoSEQ multiplex PCR. The data hold tens of thousands of clones, with more than 85% observed a single time. Sequenced material: unsorted PBMCs, taken around 5 years before starting antiretroviral therapy. Receptors originate from a man aged 45-65 years with HIV. The CDR3 runs from the conserved cysteine through the conserved F or W. Each record gives: D gene, V gene, J gene, CDR3 protein. The D gene is left open where the match is weak.

d_call: .; v_call: TRBV9; j_call: TRBJ2-1; cdr3_aa: CASSVAPVYNEQFF
d_call: .; v_call: TRBV20-1; j_call: TRBJ1-5; cdr3_aa: CRGASSQPQHF
d_call: TRBD2; v_call: TRBV7-6; j_call: TRBJ2-7; cdr3_aa: CASSLAGLGSYEQYF
d_call: .; v_call: TRBV7-9; j_call: TRBJ2-3; cdr3_aa: CASSPLDTQYF
d_call: .; v_call: TRBV2; j_call: TRBJ1-3; cdr3_aa: CASSATRGSGNTIYF
d_call: .; v_call: TRBV30; j_call: TRBJ2-1; cdr3_aa: CAWRDRSRGSYNEQFF
d_call: TRBD1; v_call: TRBV7-9; j_call: TRBJ2-7; cdr3_aa: CASSKGQVLSYEQYF
d_call: TRBD2; v_call: TRBV7-2; j_call: TRBJ2-7; cdr3_aa: CASSFGGSRGRAHEQYF
d_call: .; v_call: TRBV11-2; j_call: TRBJ2-5; cdr3_aa: CASSLGPQTGQETQYF
d_call: .; v_call: TRBV5-5; j_call: TRBJ2-5; cdr3_aa: CASSLVGRGETQYF